A single sample is the source of the 14 T cell receptor beta chains below, sequenced in a study of T cell responses to AZD1222 COVID-19 vaccine. Assay: immunoSEQ multiplex PCR; the TCRdb copy retains only in-frame clones and omits some. The sample carries roughly 180,000 clones, about nine tenths recorded once. The specimen comprised peripheral blood, sampled on day 0 of AZD1222 vaccination. These receptors originate from an adult in good health.

This clone has just one count. The gene calls are TRBV19 and TRBJ1-1; D is undetermined. The CDR3 has 13 residues. Germline loops: CDR1 LNHDA, CDR2 SQIVND (reference sequence). Trimming shortened V by 3 bases and J by 5 bases, and 10 bases separated the two germline ends. This CDR3 is CASSIVSETEAFF. DNA of the CDR3: TGTGCCAGTAGTATCGTCTCTGAGACTGAAGCTTTCTTT. Based on the CDR3 plus reference TRBV19 and TRBJ1-1, the full variable domain is DGGITQSPKYLFRKEGQNVTLSCEQNLNHDAMYWYRQDPGQGLRLIYYSQIVNDFQKGDIAEGYSVSREKKESFPLTVTSAQKNPTAFYLCASSIVSETEAFFGQGTRLTVV.

The genes are TRBV7-2 and TRBJ1-1; the D gene is possibly TRBD1 (6 bases). The V end was cut by 5 bases, the J end by 0 bases, with 10 bases between. CDR1 and CDR2 from the germline V gene are SGHTA and FQGNSA. This CDR3 has 14 residues. CDR3 loop: CASSEYRVNTEAFF. DNA of the CDR3: TGTGCCAGCAGCGAATACAGGGTGAACACTGAAGCTTTCTTT.

V usage is TRBV18 and J usage is TRBJ1-4; TRBD1 matches at 7 bases. The junction had 8 bases not matched to a gene; V was cut back by 5 bases and J by 8 bases. Germline V gene lookup returns CDR1 KGHSH and CDR2 LQKENI. CDR3 length: 14 residues. The CDR3 DNA is TGTGCCAGCTCAGAGGGGGACAGCAGAGAAAAACTGTTTTTT. Its translation: CASSEGDSREKLFF. Drawing the rest from reference TRBV18 and TRBJ1-4, the complete variable domain is NAGVMQNPRHLVRRRGQEARLRCSPMKGHSHVYWYRQLPEEGLKFMVYLQKENIIDESGMPKERFSAEFPKEGPSILRIQQVVRGDSAAYFCASSEGDSREKLFFGSGTQLSVL.

V is TRBV13 and J is TRBJ1-1; D remains ambiguous. The V gene lost 5 bases and the J gene lost 7 bases, with 11 bases spanning the gap. The CDR3 has 12 residues. Germline V CDR1 and CDR2: PRHDT, FYEKMQ (reference sequence). The CDR3 bases are TGTGCCAGCAGCACCCGGCAGCTTGAAGCTTTCTTT. Protein sequence: CASSTRQLEAFF.

V and J are TRBV7-3 and TRBJ2-7; 9 bases match TRBD1. The CDR3 runs 15 residues. CDR1 SGHTA and CDR2 FQGTGA come from the germline V gene. Losses at the gene ends were 6 bases for V and 3 bases for J; bases not matched to a gene: 9. The CDR3 protein is CASSYTGGENYEQYF. CDR3 coding DNA: TGTGCCAGCAGTTATACAGGGGGCGAAAACTACGAGCAGTACTTC.

The rearrangement joins TRBV7-9 to TRBJ1-2, with a possible D match to TRBD1 (5 bases). CDR3 length equals 12 residues. The germline V gene encodes CDR1 SEHNR and CDR2 FQNEAQ (reference sequence). Trimming cost V 3 bases and J 11 bases, with 13 bases left between them. CDR3 sequence: CASSFASGPYTF. CDR3 nucleotides: TGTGCCAGCAGCTTCGCGTCAGGGCCGTACACCTTC.

Of note for this clone: At the DNA level, this CDR3 is encoded by other sequences in the same sample as well. The chain carries TRBV12-3 or TRBV12-4 and TRBJ1-1; no clear D gene. This CDR3 has 12 amino acids. The germline V and J ends were trimmed by 3 bases and 1 base, with 3 bases remaining between them. CDR3 in DNA: TGTGCCAGCAGTTTGAAGAACACTGAAGCTTTCTTT. Amino acid sequence: CASSLKNTEAFF.

The chain couples TRBV19 to TRBJ1-6, with TRBD1 matching over 8 bases. This CDR3 has 16 amino acids. Germline CDR1 reads LNHDA; CDR2 reads SQIVND (reference sequence). V trimming: 4 bases; J trimming: 10 bases; junction bases outside the gene matches: 12. The CDR3 is CASSKRVDRGGSPLHF. In DNA, the CDR3 is TGTGCCAGTAGTAAAAGGGTAGACAGGGGAGGATCACCCCTCCACTTT.

The V call is TRBV5-1, the J call TRBJ1-5, with D tentatively TRBD1 (6 bases). The V gene's germline CDR1 is SGHRS and CDR2 YFSETQ. Deletions cut 4 bases from V and 3 bases from J, with 20 bases between. This CDR3 contains 17 residues. The CDR3 DNA reads TGCGCCAGCAGCCCAGGGGAATGGGGGCTCCCCAATCAGCCCCAGCATTTT. Translation: CASSPGEWGLPNQPQHF.

CDR3 DNA: TGCAGTGCTGCCGAGAGGGAAAAACTGTTTTTT. Protein sequence: CSAAEREKLFF. The chain employs TRBV20-1 and TRBJ1-4; no firm D call. The V gene's germline CDR1 is DFQATT and CDR2 SNEGSKA (reference sequence). The ends were cut back, 5 bases at V and 8 bases at J, with 9 bases in the middle. This CDR3 contains 11 residues.

The rearrangement joins TRBV11-3 to TRBJ2-1; 7 nucleotides agree with TRBD1. V lost 1 base to trimming and J lost 4 bases; unmatched junction nucleotides: 7. This CDR3 is built from 16 residues. Per germline, CDR1 SGHNT and CDR2 YENEEA. The CDR3 DNA is TGTGCCAGCAGCTTAGCTTACAGGGGCCAATACAATGAGCAGTTCTTC. Its protein is CASSLAYRGQYNEQFF.

The chain couples TRBV27 to TRBJ1-2; D call uncertain. Between the trimmed V and J ends, which lost 4 bases and 0 bases, there was a span of 9 bases. Germline V CDR1 and CDR2: MNHEY, SMNVEV (reference sequence). The CDR3 spans 14 residues. The CDR3 region has the DNA TGTGCCAGCAGTTCGACCAGCCCTAACTATGGCTACACCTTC. It specifies CASSSTSPNYGYTF.

The gene calls are TRBV18 and TRBJ1-3; tentatively, D is TRBD1 (6 bases). Germline loops: CDR1 KGHSH, CDR2 LQKENI. This CDR3 spans 15 amino acids. Trimming left V 1 base short and J 4 bases short, with 11 bases between. DNA for the CDR3: TGTGCCAGCTCACCACTGGACAGAAACGGAAACACCATATATTTT. Translation: CASSPLDRNGNTIYF.

This sequence joins TRBV6-5 and TRBJ2-1, with 10 bases lining up with TRBD2. With V trimmed by 5 bases and J by 6 bases, 4 bases remained unmatched. CDR3 length equals 14 residues. In germline, CDR1 is MNHEY, CDR2 SVGAGI. CDR3 sequence (DNA): TGTGCCAGCAGTATCCAGCGGGGGGGCAATGAGCAGTTCTTC. This sequence encodes CASSIQRGGNEQFF.